This T cell receptor (beta chain) was retrieved from a study of response to subunit inactivated influenza vaccine. This clonotype was detected many times. Its antigen is unidentified. Whole-study findings and limits: Seasonal influenza vaccination, on each occasion, was suggested by the authors to recruit few new T cells.

One entry per CDR3 protein, called by TCRdb with MiXCR from the RT-PCR reads. The sample has roughly 460,000 distinct CDR3 sequences, approximately 11% seen once; the top ten hold more than 10%. The ends were cut back, 0 bases at V and 14 bases at J, with 12 bases in the middle. The germline gives CDR1 SEHNR, CDR2 FQNEAQ (reference sequence). The CDR3 consists of 12 residues. This TCR was recovered from a man aged 50-60 years who received an inactivated influenza vaccine. The starting material was PBMCs from blood, obtained around seven weeks after vaccination. The chain recombines TRBV7-9 with TRBJ2-3, with D unresolved. The CDR3, as DNA: TGTGCCAGCAGCTTAGCGCAAGGTCCTTCGTATTTT. Protein product: CASSLAQGPSYF.